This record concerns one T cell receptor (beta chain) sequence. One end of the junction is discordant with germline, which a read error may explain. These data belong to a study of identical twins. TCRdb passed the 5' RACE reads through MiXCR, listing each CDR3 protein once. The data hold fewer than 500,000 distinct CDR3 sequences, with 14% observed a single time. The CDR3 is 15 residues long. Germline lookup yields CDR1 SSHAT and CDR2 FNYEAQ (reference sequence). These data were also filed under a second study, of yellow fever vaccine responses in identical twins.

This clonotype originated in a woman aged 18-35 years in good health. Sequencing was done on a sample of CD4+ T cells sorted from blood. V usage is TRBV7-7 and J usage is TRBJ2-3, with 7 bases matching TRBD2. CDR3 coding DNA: TGTGCTAGCAGCTTAGGACGGGGGGACACAGATACGCAGTATTTT. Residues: CASSLGRGDTDTQYF.